This record covers a single TCR beta chain. No antigen is known for it. The input lacks base qualities; no much larger clone sits a single base away. TCRbeta CDR3 regions were amplified from genomic DNA using the immunoSEQ Assay, a bias-controlled multiplex PCR. Processing in the source paper ran as follows. Within the assay, amplification of reference gene primers was used to estimate how many nucleated cells each sample contained. Sequence reads were collapsed and filtered to measure the absolute abundance of every unique TCRbeta CDR3 rearrangement. For each sample, productive Simpson clonality was calculated as the square root of Simpson's diversity index over productive rearrangements. TCRdb mirrors the immuneACCESS table, restricted to in-frame sequences. Some clones are absent from its copies; in checked studies, under half trace to an unresolved V gene, and the reason for the others is unknown. Clonal size and the V and J genes are those of that table, whereas D and trimming came from the DNA. The sample includes roughly 200,000 clones, with approximately 85% observed a single time. The ten largest make up roughly 8.2% of the sample.

CDR3 length: 15 amino acids, cysteine to phenylalanine. CDR3 DNA is the only sequence kept; it has 45 bases, read in frame from the first base. CDR1 and CDR2 are read off the germline V gene as SGHDN and FVKESK. The germline ends are 13 bases apart after V is trimmed by 1 base and J by 5 bases. The entry originates in a study of blood T cell repertoires in COVID-19 (dated by TCRdb to between 2020 and 2021). For context, the study as a whole: The collaborator samples originated in the United States, Italy and Spain and spanned the acute and convalescent phases of COVID-19. The material from the prospective study consisted of cDNA or gDNA derived from T cells, B-cell-depleted T cells, or PBMCs. The repertoires were released in a freely available public database meant as a resource for research on the immune response to SARS-CoV-2. Where available, HLA class I and class II types were obtained from metadata supplied by the sample provider rather than from assay-based typing. The sample metadata nearly always contained a de-identified subject ID, COVID-19 status, age in years and sex. Samples were obtained from the ongoing ImmuneRACE study (first 160 participants) and from about 1,300 subjects provided by 6 global collaborators. The dataset comprised deeply sampled blood TCRbeta repertoires from subjects exposed to, actively infected with, or recovered from COVID-19. The study at large found these results: How much clinical and demographic metadata was included differed by source and by participant, and the metadata was provided uncurated.

At one collaborating source in Seattle, patients were enrolled during active infection and were followed longitudinally through the course of disease. The collaborating institutions used their own protocols to collect whole blood in K2EDTA tubes. Collaborator samples were shipped for TCRbeta analysis as frozen whole blood, isolated PBMCs, or DNA extracted from either sample type. Sequences were obtained from peripheral blood. The sequence links TRBV14 to TRBJ2-3, with TRBD2 as a weak D call on 6 bases. The origin of this receptor is a woman aged 80 or over with COVID-19, enrolled during active disease. This receptor has the CDR3 CASSQGFFSGDTQYF. The DNA reads TGTGCCAGCAGCCAAGGATTTTTTAGCGGAGATACGCAGTATTTT. Reference TRBV14 and TRBJ2-3 proteins supply the regions before and after the CDR3; the full variable domain is: EAGVTQFPSHSVIEKGQTVTLRCDPISGHDNLYWYRRVMGKEIKFLLHFVKESKQDESGMPNNRFLAERTGGTYSTLKVQPAELEDSGVYFCASSQGFFSGDTQYFGPGTRLTVL.